Detailed here is one T cell receptor (beta chain). TCRdb's copy holds only in-frame clones and misses some; the assay was immunoSEQ multiplex PCR. The repertoire holds 65,000 to 90,000 clones, with more than 65% as singletons. The sample is drawn from a study of blood T cell repertoires in COVID-19. Study information: Material from acute and convalescent COVID-19 was sourced from the United States, Italy and Spain. From T cells, B-cell-depleted T cells, or PBMCs came the material, which was cDNA or gDNA.

V was pared by 1 base and J by 10 bases, with 14 bases between. CDR3 length equals 15 residues. The germline CDR1 and CDR2 sequences are SGHAT and FQDESV (reference sequence). The J gene is TRBJ1-6, the V gene TRBV11-1; a weak D match, TRBD1 (5 bases). This TCR came from a human donor in a cohort sampled during active COVID-19. Input material: peripheral blood. CDR3 protein: CASSLDGKGYSPLHF. The DNA for the CDR3 is TGTGCCAGCAGCTTAGACGGCAAGGGGTACTCACCCCTCCACTTT.